This T cell receptor (beta chain) was retrieved from a study of cytomegalovirus exposure and HLA in healthy donors. With 60 Vbeta and 13 Jbeta primers, the PCR was carried out. Data came from immunoSEQ multiplex PCR; TCRdb stores just in-frame clones and leaves some out. The table shows some 200,000 clones, with approximately 70% occurring only once. The V gene's germline CDR1 is MDHEN and CDR2 SYDVKM. V lost 5 bases and J lost 4, with 26 bases in between. The CDR3 loop spans 18 amino acids. The sequenced material came from PBMCs. The rearrangement links TRBV28 to TRBJ1-2, with D possibly matching TRBD1 (6 bases). The clonotype comes from a man aged 35-49 years in good health and CMV-seropositive. The CDR3 is CASSDVGATGLGTYGYTF. The CDR3 DNA is TGTGCCAGCAGTGATGTAGGGGCCACAGGGTTAGGGACCTATGGCTACACCTTC.